Listed below are T cell receptor beta chains from one sample, sequenced in a study of blood T cell repertoires in COVID-19. Assay used: immunoSEQ multiplex PCR; TCRdb lists only in-frame clones, some missing. The data contain about 94,000 clones, over 75% of them seen just once; the ten biggest clones take up 4.5% to 5%. The sample was peripheral blood. All receptors come from a woman of 80 years or more with acute or convalescent COVID-19. CDR3s include the opening cysteine and the closing phenylalanine or tryptophan. Fields, in order: CDR3 DNA, CDR3 protein, D gene, V gene, clone size, J gene. D genes are given only for firm matches. Size values are once, few and many counts, or a class for expanded clones, and some rows have none.

CDR3nt: TGTGCCAGCAGTTTGGGGGGGGGAGAGACCCAGTACTTC; CDR3aa: CASSLGGGETQYF; d_gene: TRBD2; v_gene: TRBV12-3/TRBV12-4; abundance: .; j_gene: TRBJ2-5
CDR3nt: TGTGCCAGCAGCTTCTCAAGACAGGGGTCCTACGAGCAGTACTTC; CDR3aa: CASSFSRQGSYEQYF; d_gene: TRBD1; v_gene: TRBV7-8; abundance: once; j_gene: TRBJ2-7
CDR3nt: TGTGCCAGCAGCTTATTTTCAGGGGGTCATAGCAATCAGCCCCAGCATTTT; CDR3aa: CASSLFSGGHSNQPQHF; d_gene: TRBD1; v_gene: TRBV7-8; abundance: .; j_gene: TRBJ1-5
CDR3nt: TGTGCCACCCAGACAGGGAGCTCTGGAAACACCATATATTTT; CDR3aa: CATQTGSSGNTIYF; d_gene: TRBD1; v_gene: TRBV15; abundance: .; j_gene: TRBJ1-3
CDR3nt: TGTGCCACCAGCAGAGGAACAGGGGGTTACGCTGGAAACACCATATATTTT; CDR3aa: CATSRGTGGYAGNTIYF; d_gene: TRBD1; v_gene: TRBV15; abundance: .; j_gene: TRBJ1-3
CDR3nt: TGCGCCAGCAGCCCCGAGACAGGGGGCGACTATGGCTACACCTTC; CDR3aa: CASSPETGGDYGYTF; d_gene: TRBD1; v_gene: TRBV5-1; abundance: .; j_gene: TRBJ1-2
CDR3nt: TGTGCCAGCAGCCTAAGACAGGGGACAGACACCGGGGAGCTGTTTTTT; CDR3aa: CASSLRQGTDTGELFF; d_gene: TRBD1; v_gene: TRBV9; abundance: .; j_gene: TRBJ2-2
CDR3nt: TGTGCCAGTAGTAATGAAGGGGTGGCAAATCCGGCCCAGCATTTT; CDR3aa: CASSNEGVANPAQHF; d_gene: .; v_gene: TRBV19; abundance: .; j_gene: TRBJ1-5
CDR3nt: TGCGCCAGCAGCTTGGGGACTAGCGGAACCTCTAGCACAGATACGCAGTATTTT; CDR3aa: CASSLGTSGTSSTDTQYF; d_gene: TRBD2; v_gene: TRBV5-1; abundance: .; j_gene: TRBJ2-3
CDR3nt: TGTGCCAGCAGCCAAGGAGACATAGGCTACACCTTC; CDR3aa: CASSQGDIGYTF; d_gene: .; v_gene: TRBV3-1/TRBV3-2; abundance: .; j_gene: TRBJ1-2
CDR3nt: TGTGCCAGCTCACCACCCCGGCAGGGGATTAACACCGGGGAGCTGTTTTTT; CDR3aa: CASSPPRQGINTGELFF; d_gene: .; v_gene: TRBV18; abundance: once; j_gene: TRBJ2-2
CDR3nt: TGTGCCAGTAGTGTCTCAGGGGGTGGCTACACCTTC; CDR3aa: CASSVSGGGYTF; d_gene: TRBD1; v_gene: TRBV19; abundance: .; j_gene: TRBJ1-2
CDR3nt: TGTGCCAGCAGGAGTTGGAGTTATGGCTACACCTTC; CDR3aa: CASRSWSYGYTF; d_gene: .; v_gene: TRBV2; abundance: .; j_gene: TRBJ1-2
CDR3nt: TGCGCCAGCAGCCAAGCGGGGGGGCTTAAGCATGAGCAGTTCTTC; CDR3aa: CASSQAGGLKHEQFF; d_gene: TRBD2; v_gene: TRBV5-1; abundance: .; j_gene: TRBJ2-1
CDR3nt: TGCGCCAGCAGCCAAGAGGGGACAGGGCAAGAGACCCAGTACTTC; CDR3aa: CASSQEGTGQETQYF; d_gene: TRBD1; v_gene: TRBV4-3; abundance: .; j_gene: TRBJ2-5
CDR3nt: TGTGCCAGCAGCCCCGCCCAGGGGGGCGAGCAGTTCTTC; CDR3aa: CASSPAQGGEQFF; d_gene: .; v_gene: TRBV7-6; abundance: .; j_gene: TRBJ2-1
CDR3nt: TGTGCCAGCAGTTATGACAGGGGAGGTGGCTACACCTTC; CDR3aa: CASSYDRGGGYTF; d_gene: TRBD1; v_gene: TRBV7-2; abundance: .; j_gene: TRBJ1-2
CDR3nt: TGTGCCAGCAGCTTGGCCGGGGGCACAGATACGCAGTATTTT; CDR3aa: CASSLAGGTDTQYF; d_gene: .; v_gene: TRBV5-5; abundance: .; j_gene: TRBJ2-3
CDR3nt: TGCGCCAGCAGCCAAGTGGGGCAGGGTGGTGGCTACACCTTC; CDR3aa: CASSQVGQGGGYTF; d_gene: .; v_gene: TRBV4-1; abundance: .; j_gene: TRBJ1-2
CDR3nt: TGTGCCAGCAGCGCCCTAGCGGGGGGTACAGATACGCAGTATTTT; CDR3aa: CASSALAGGTDTQYF; d_gene: TRBD2; v_gene: TRBV9; abundance: .; j_gene: TRBJ2-3
CDR3nt: TGTGCCAGCAGCGCGGGAAGCACCATATATTTT; CDR3aa: CASSAGSTIYF; d_gene: .; v_gene: TRBV2; abundance: .; j_gene: TRBJ1-3
CDR3nt: TGTGCCAGCAGCCAAGATCTAGGCGCCGCGGGGTCCGAGCAGTACTTC; CDR3aa: CASSQDLGAAGSEQYF; d_gene: .; v_gene: TRBV3-1/TRBV3-2; abundance: .; j_gene: TRBJ2-7
CDR3nt: TGTGCCAGTAGGGGAGTCCACGGGGAGCTGTTTTTT; CDR3aa: CASRGVHGELFF; d_gene: .; v_gene: TRBV19; abundance: .; j_gene: TRBJ2-2
CDR3nt: TGTGCCAGCAGCTTAGCTCCGACAGCTTACAATGAGCAGTTCTTC; CDR3aa: CASSLAPTAYNEQFF; d_gene: .; v_gene: TRBV11-3; abundance: .; j_gene: TRBJ2-1
CDR3nt: TGCAGCGTTGGGGACAGGGGCAATCAGCCCCAGCATTTT; CDR3aa: CSVGDRGNQPQHF; d_gene: TRBD1; v_gene: TRBV29-1; abundance: .; j_gene: TRBJ1-5
CDR3nt: TGTGCCAGCAGCCTAAGAGCCGGACAGGGGGCAGACGAGCAGTACTTC; CDR3aa: CASSLRAGQGADEQYF; d_gene: TRBD1; v_gene: TRBV7-3; abundance: .; j_gene: TRBJ2-7
CDR3nt: TGTGCCAGCACGCCCCGGACAGGGTGGTCAACCGGGGAGCTGTTTTTT; CDR3aa: CASTPRTGWSTGELFF; d_gene: TRBD1; v_gene: TRBV2; abundance: .; j_gene: TRBJ2-2
CDR3nt: TGTGCCAGCAGGGACAGAACTGAAAAACTGTTTTTT; CDR3aa: CASRDRTEKLFF; d_gene: .; v_gene: TRBV25-1; abundance: .; j_gene: TRBJ1-4
CDR3nt: TGTGCCAGCAGTTACGCCGGGACAGGGGCGTCAAACTATGGCTACACCTTC; CDR3aa: CASSYAGTGASNYGYTF; d_gene: TRBD1; v_gene: TRBV6-2/TRBV6-3; abundance: .; j_gene: TRBJ1-2
CDR3nt: TGCGCCAGCAGCCAGACTTATACGTCCTACGAGCAGTACTTC; CDR3aa: CASSQTYTSYEQYF; d_gene: .; v_gene: TRBV4-1; abundance: .; j_gene: TRBJ2-7
CDR3nt: TGTGCCTGGCGCGCGGGAGGAGAGACCCAGTACTTC; CDR3aa: CAWRAGGETQYF; d_gene: TRBD2; v_gene: TRBV30; abundance: .; j_gene: TRBJ2-5
CDR3nt: TGTGCCAGCAGGTCACTCAGCGGCTATGGCTACACCTTC; CDR3aa: CASRSLSGYGYTF; d_gene: .; v_gene: TRBV6-5; abundance: few; j_gene: TRBJ1-2
CDR3nt: TGTGCCAGCAGCACCCAGACCTATAATTCACCCCTCCACTTT; CDR3aa: CASSTQTYNSPLHF; d_gene: .; v_gene: TRBV13; abundance: .; j_gene: TRBJ1-6
CDR3nt: TGTGCCAGCAGTTTAGGGGAGGCAGAGACCCAGTACTTC; CDR3aa: CASSLGEAETQYF; d_gene: .; v_gene: TRBV12-3/TRBV12-4; abundance: .; j_gene: TRBJ2-5
CDR3nt: TGTGCCAGTAGGTTACAGGCAGCGGGAACTGAAGCTTTCTTT; CDR3aa: CASRLQAAGTEAFF; d_gene: .; v_gene: TRBV19; abundance: .; j_gene: TRBJ1-1
CDR3nt: TGTGCCAGCAGCGTAGGGTTAGCAGTCTACAATGAGCAGTTCTTC; CDR3aa: CASSVGLAVYNEQFF; d_gene: .; v_gene: TRBV9; abundance: .; j_gene: TRBJ2-1
CDR3nt: TGTGCCAGCATCCGCGGACAGAACACTGAAGCTTTCTTT; CDR3aa: CASIRGQNTEAFF; d_gene: .; v_gene: TRBV7-8; abundance: .; j_gene: TRBJ1-1
CDR3nt: TGTGCCAGCAGCTCAACAGGGGAGCTCGAGACCCAGTACTTC; CDR3aa: CASSSTGELETQYF; d_gene: TRBD1; v_gene: TRBV3-1/TRBV3-2; abundance: .; j_gene: TRBJ2-5
CDR3nt: TGTGCCAGCAGCCAAGATTCGGTCGGAAAACTGTTTTTT; CDR3aa: CASSQDSVGKLFF; d_gene: .; v_gene: TRBV3-1/TRBV3-2; abundance: .; j_gene: TRBJ1-4
CDR3nt: TGTGCCAGCAGCTCCACCCGACAGGGTAACACTGAAGCTTTCTTT; CDR3aa: CASSSTRQGNTEAFF; d_gene: TRBD1; v_gene: TRBV7-3; abundance: few; j_gene: TRBJ1-1
CDR3nt: TGTGCCAGCAGCCGCATACTAGCGGAAGAGACCCAGTACTTC; CDR3aa: CASSRILAEETQYF; d_gene: TRBD2; v_gene: TRBV7-2; abundance: .; j_gene: TRBJ2-5
CDR3nt: TGCGCCAGCAGCGTCGTGGGGAGGGGTGGCTACACCTTC; CDR3aa: CASSVVGRGGYTF; d_gene: .; v_gene: TRBV5-1; abundance: .; j_gene: TRBJ1-2
CDR3nt: TGTGCCAGCTCACCATGGGCAGGGCGGACTGAAGCTTTCTTT; CDR3aa: CASSPWAGRTEAFF; d_gene: .; v_gene: TRBV18; abundance: .; j_gene: TRBJ1-1
CDR3nt: TGTGCCAGCAGCGTAGGACAGATCCCCACAAATGAGCAGTTCTTC; CDR3aa: CASSVGQIPTNEQFF; d_gene: .; v_gene: TRBV9; abundance: .; j_gene: TRBJ2-1
CDR3nt: TGCGCCAGCAGCGGACCCGGGACAGGGACTGGAAACACCATATATTTT; CDR3aa: CASSGPGTGTGNTIYF; d_gene: TRBD1; v_gene: TRBV5-1; abundance: .; j_gene: TRBJ1-3
CDR3nt: TGTGCCAGCAGCTTACTGGGAGGGCGGGGCAATGAGCAGTTCTTC; CDR3aa: CASSLLGGRGNEQFF; d_gene: TRBD2; v_gene: TRBV7-3; abundance: .; j_gene: TRBJ2-1
CDR3nt: TGTGCCAGCAGTTCCCTTCTAGCGAGCACAGATACGCAGTATTTT; CDR3aa: CASSSLLASTDTQYF; d_gene: .; v_gene: TRBV6-6; abundance: .; j_gene: TRBJ2-3
CDR3nt: TGTGCCAGCAGCCGTGAGGAGGCTAAGCAGTTCTTC; CDR3aa: CASSREEAKQFF; d_gene: .; v_gene: TRBV7-9; abundance: .; j_gene: TRBJ2-1
CDR3nt: TGTGCCAGCAGCGGGGACAGTGTTAACTATGGCTACACCTTC; CDR3aa: CASSGDSVNYGYTF; d_gene: TRBD1; v_gene: TRBV5-4; abundance: .; j_gene: TRBJ1-2
CDR3nt: TGTGCCAGCAGCTTAGTTGCTAGCGGACAAGAGACCCAGTACTTC; CDR3aa: CASSLVASGQETQYF; d_gene: TRBD2; v_gene: TRBV7-9; abundance: .; j_gene: TRBJ2-5
CDR3nt: TGTGCCAGCAGCTTTCTGACAGGGGGTAATGAAGCTTTCTTT; CDR3aa: CASSFLTGGNEAFF; d_gene: TRBD1; v_gene: TRBV7-2; abundance: .; j_gene: TRBJ1-1
CDR3nt: TGTGCCAGCAGCCCAGCGGGGTATAGCACAGATACGCAGTATTTT; CDR3aa: CASSPAGYSTDTQYF; d_gene: TRBD2; v_gene: TRBV6-2/TRBV6-3; abundance: .; j_gene: TRBJ2-3
CDR3nt: TGTGCCATGTCACAGGGATACGAGCAGTACTTC; CDR3aa: CAMSQGYEQYF; d_gene: .; v_gene: TRBV10-3; abundance: .; j_gene: TRBJ2-7
CDR3nt: TGTGCCTGGACCCACGGGGGTTCCAATCAGCCCCAGCATTTT; CDR3aa: CAWTHGGSNQPQHF; d_gene: .; v_gene: TRBV30; abundance: .; j_gene: TRBJ1-5
CDR3nt: TGTGCCAGCAGCCAAAAACAGGGTGACACTGAAGCTTTCTTT; CDR3aa: CASSQKQGDTEAFF; d_gene: .; v_gene: TRBV3-1/TRBV3-2; abundance: .; j_gene: TRBJ1-1
CDR3nt: TGTGCCAGCAGCCCATCTGAGGGAAACACCATATATTTT; CDR3aa: CASSPSEGNTIYF; d_gene: .; v_gene: TRBV3-1/TRBV3-2; abundance: .; j_gene: TRBJ1-3